One sample yielded the 27 T cell receptor beta chains listed below, sequenced in a study of T cells after yellow fever vaccination. TCRdb re-called the 5' RACE reads through MiXCR, storing one row per CDR3 protein. The repertoire consists of tens of thousands of distinct CDR3 sequences, with approximately 6.9% occurring once and the leading ten covering about a third. The sequences come from CD8+ T cells sorted from PBMCs, collected 5 days after the first yellow fever vaccination. The source is a man aged 18 to 30 who received the YFV17D yellow fever vaccine.

This clonotype was counted ten times or more. The V and J genes are TRBV4-3 and TRBJ2-1; D unclear. There are 14 residues in the CDR3. Germline-derived CDR1 and CDR2 are LGHNA and YSLEER. The V end was cut by 1 base, the J end by 7 bases, with 11 bases between. CDR3 in DNA: TGCGCCAGCAGCCAAGTATCGGCGGCGAATGAGCAGTTCTTC. It is translated as CASSQVSAANEQFF.

In its sample, this clonotype was seen many times. The V and J genes are TRBV7-2 and TRBJ2-1; D might be TRBD2 (6 bases). V lost 7 bases and J 8 bases, leaving 18 bases between the germline ends. This CDR3 has 14 residues. Germline V gene lookup returns CDR1 SGHTA and CDR2 FQGNSA. The CDR3 region is CASNWAGYTDEQFF. CDR3 DNA sequence: TGTGCCAGCAACTGGGCGGGGTATACGGATGAGCAGTTCTTC.

This clonotype was observed at least ten times. The CDR3 reads CASSPTVAGELFF. As DNA, the CDR3 is TGTGCCAGTTCCCCCACGGTTGCCGGGGAGCTGTTTTTT. V and J are TRBV6-2 or TRBV6-3 and TRBJ2-2; the D is unclear. V lost 9 bases and J lost 6, with 14 bases in between. Germline CDR1 reads MNHEY; CDR2 reads SVGEGT. This CDR3 has 13 residues.

This clonotype was picked up a small number of times. The J gene is TRBJ2-1, the V gene TRBV12-3 or TRBV12-4; TRBD2 agrees at 10 bases. Losses at the gene ends were 1 base for V and 7 bases for J; bases not matched to a gene: 4. The CDR3 has 15 amino acids. The CDR3 loop reads CASSLGLAGWNEQFF. DNA of the CDR3: TGTGCCAGCAGTTTAGGACTAGCGGGCTGGAATGAGCAGTTCTTC.

The table lists this clonotype with many counts. This chain connects TRBV27 to TRBJ2-7; TRBD1 might be the D (5 bases). Trimming stripped 5 bases from V and 0 bases from J, with 11 bases between. CDR1 MNHEY and CDR2 SMNVEV come from the germline V gene (reference sequence). CDR3 length equals 14 residues. The CDR3 protein is CASSPTQVSYEQYF. CDR3 sequence (DNA): TGTGCCAGCAGTCCCACACAGGTCTCCTACGAGCAGTACTTC.

Ten or more counts support this clonotype. This chain links TRBV2 with TRBJ2-1; TRBD2 matches at 11 bases. This CDR3 region has 17 residues. Germline-derived CDR1 and CDR2 are SNHLY and FYNNEI. The V and J ends lost 8 bases and 7 bases, in that order; junction bases with no gene match: 16. The CDR3 loop reads CASGTPELAGEENEQFF. For the CDR3, the DNA is TGTGCCAGCGGCACTCCCGAACTAGCGGGGGAAGAGAATGAGCAGTTCTTC.

This clonotype appeared many times. This chain joins TRBV4-2 and TRBJ2-7; the D gene is possibly TRBD2 (6 bases). The V and J ends lost 4 bases and 3 bases respectively, with 19 bases between them. Germline V CDR1 and CDR2: LGHNA, YNFKEQ. The CDR3 is 16 residues long. CDR3 DNA sequence: TGTGCCAGCAGCCTTAGCGGATCCGGGCCGATCTACGAGCAGTACTTC. Translation: CASSLSGSGPIYEQYF.

This clonotype showed up many times. In nucleotides, the CDR3 is TGCAGCGTTGAGCGCGGGACCGGGGAGCTGTTTTTT. Its protein product is CSVERGTGELFF. J is TRBJ2-2 and V is TRBV29-1; D might be TRBD2 (5 bases). This CDR3 region has 12 residues. Trimming took 3 bases from V and 5 from J, leaving 7 bases between them. Per germline, CDR1 SQVTM and CDR2 ANQGSEA.

The chain joins TRBV5-4 to TRBJ2-3; possibly TRBD2 for D (7 bases). V dropped 9 bases and J dropped 2 bases, with 19 bases sitting between them. The germline gives CDR1 SGHNT, CDR2 YYREEE (reference sequence). This CDR3 is built from 15 residues. CDR3 sequence reads: CATHRLAGDTDTQYF. The CDR3 bases are TGTGCCACCCACCGACTAGCAGGGGACACAGATACGCAGTATTTT.

A few counts support this clonotype. The rearrangement joins TRBV5-4 to TRBJ2-1, with D possibly being TRBD2 (7 bases). The V gene lost 5 bases and the J gene lost 9 bases, with 15 bases spanning the gap. CDR1 SGHNT and CDR2 YYREEE come from the germline V gene (reference sequence). The length of the CDR3 is 13 residues. CDR3 sequence (DNA): TGTGCCAGCAGGGTGGGGGGGGGCGTTGAGCAGTTCTTC. Translating gives CASRVGGGVEQFF.

This clonotype has at least ten counts. The gene calls are TRBV15 and TRBJ2-7; unclear D gene. Trimming left V 6 bases short and J 2 bases short, with 11 bases between. The CDR3 extends over 13 amino acids. Per the germline V gene, CDR1 is LNHNV and CDR2 is YYDKDF (reference sequence). The CDR3 reads CATSPSDAYEQYF. The DNA of the CDR3 is TGTGCCACCAGTCCGTCGGACGCCTACGAGCAGTACTTC.

This clonotype showed up just a few times. This chain uses TRBV20-1 with TRBJ2-1; 9 bases are shared with TRBD2. The length of the CDR3 is 16 residues. Germline CDR1 DFQATT, CDR2 SNEGSKA (reference sequence). J lost 4 bases, V lost 0 bases, and 7 bases had no gene match. The DNA of the CDR3 is TGCAGTGCTAGAGATCTGGGCGGGGGGGATTACAATGAGCAGTTCTTC. Protein sequence: CSARDLGGGDYNEQFF.

The rearrangement joins TRBV5-1 to TRBJ2-7; D tentatively fits TRBD1 or TRBD2 (6 bases each). The V and J ends lost 0 bases and 1 base respectively, with 11 bases between them. CDR3 size: 15 residues. Per the germline V gene, CDR1 is SGHRS and CDR2 is YFSETQ. The CDR3 DNA reads TGCGCCAGCAGCTTGGATTGGGGGGCGTCCTACGAGCAGTACTTC. Translated, it gives CASSLDWGASYEQYF.

The rearrangement links TRBV27 to TRBJ1-2, with D hard to call. Germline-derived CDR1 and CDR2 are MNHEY and SMNVEV (reference sequence). The CDR3 sequence is 14 residues long. The V gene lost 2 bases and the J gene lost 8 bases, with 15 bases spanning the gap. CDR3 sequence reads: CASSLLPGTGGYTF. CDR3 DNA: TGTGCCAGCAGTTTACTCCCGGGTACGGGGGGCTACACCTTC.

The V and J genes are TRBV6-2 or TRBV6-3 and TRBJ2-7; D is undetermined. CDR1 and CDR2 (germline): MNHEY, SVGEGT. This CDR3 is 14 amino acids long. V was trimmed by 4 bases and J by 2 bases, leaving 12 bases between them. The DNA of the CDR3 is TGTGCCAGCAGTTTCCCAACTATTACCTACGAGCAGTACTTC. Translated, it gives CASSFPTITYEQYF.

There are many counts of this clonotype. The chain uses TRBV9 and TRBJ2-3; D uncertain. Trimming pared 1 base from V and 6 bases from J, leaving 21 bases between. Germline CDR1 is SGDLS and CDR2 is YYNGEE. The CDR3 runs to 17 residues. CDR3 sequence reads: CASSVSGGLTSRDTQYF. The CDR3 DNA sequence: TGTGCCAGCAGCGTATCCGGCGGATTGACGTCTCGGGATACGCAGTATTTT.

This clonotype was detected ten times or more. The rearrangement joins TRBV27 to TRBJ2-7; 9 nucleotides align to TRBD2. The CDR3 is 17 residues long. The V gene's germline CDR1 is MNHEY and CDR2 SMNVEV (reference sequence). Germline trimming cut 2 bases from V and 2 bases from J; bases unmatched to any gene: 10. The CDR3: CASSLRWGIAGAYEQYF. The CDR3 coding sequence is TGTGCCAGCAGTTTAAGGTGGGGGATAGCGGGGGCCTACGAGCAGTACTTC.

This clonotype has ten or more counts. The rearrangement uses TRBV9 and TRBJ2-3; D is perhaps TRBD1 (5 bases). The CDR3 extends over 15 amino acids. Germline values: CDR1 SGDLS, CDR2 YYNGEE. Trimming pared 0 bases from V and 2 bases from J, leaving 10 bases between. As DNA, the CDR3 is TGTGCCAGCAGCGTAGAAGGGGTCCTCACAGATACGCAGTATTTT. This codes for CASSVEGVLTDTQYF. The full variable domain, in which reference TRBV9 and TRBJ2-3 provide the parts outside the CDR3, is DSGVTQTPKHLITATGQRVTLRCSPRSGDLSVYWYQQSLDQGLQFLIQYYNGEERAKGNILERFSAQQFPDLHSELNLSSLELGDSALYFCASSVEGVLTDTQYFGPGTRLTVL.

A few counts support this clonotype. V usage is TRBV12-3 or TRBV12-4 and J usage is TRBJ2-1, with 14 positions matching TRBD2. The CDR3 loop spans 15 amino acids. Trimming cost V 7 bases and J 5 bases; bases outside gene matches: 4. The CDR3 coding sequence is TGTGCCAGCACCGGACTAGCGGGGGGCCACAATGAGCAGTTCTTC. Translated: CASTGLAGGHNEQFF.

This clonotype appeared many times. The genes are TRBV11-2 and TRBJ2-5; D unclear. The CDR3 consists of 16 residues. Germline V gives CDR1 SGHAT, CDR2 FQNNGV. Trimming pared 1 base from V and 0 bases from J, leaving 12 bases between. CDR3 DNA sequence: TGTGCCAGCAGCTTAGGGGTTAGGGAAGACCAAGAGACCCAGTACTTC. It encodes CASSLGVREDQETQYF. The full variable domain, its missing parts supplied by reference TRBV11-2 and TRBJ2-5, is EAGVAQSPRYKIIEKRQSVAFWCNPISGHATLYWYQQILGQGPKLLIQFQNNGVVDDSQLPKDRFSAERLKGVDSTLKIQPAKLEDSAVYLCASSLGVREDQETQYFGPGTRLLVL.

This clonotype appeared many times. This chain uses TRBV7-2 with TRBJ2-5; possibly TRBD1 for D (6 bases). V was clipped by 2 bases and J by 3 bases, with 13 bases between them. The length of the CDR3 is 15 residues. The V gene's germline CDR1 is SGHTA and CDR2 FQGNSA. This CDR3 reads CASSLRWTDKETQYF. CDR3 coding DNA: TGTGCCAGCAGCTTAAGGTGGACAGATAAAGAGACCCAGTACTTC.

Comments on this clonotype: At one boundary the junction diverges from the germline segment, which might be a read error. V gene TRBV4-2 combines with J gene TRBJ2-2; unclear D gene. The CDR3 length is 17 residues. Germline values: CDR1 LGHNA, CDR2 YNFKEQ. The CDR3 sequence: CACSQESGIGNTGELFF. The CDR3 DNA reads as TGTGCCTGCAGCCAAGAATCGGGTATAGGGAACACCGGGGAGCTGTTTTTT.

There are a few counts of this clonotype. The gene calls are TRBV6-2 or TRBV6-3 and TRBJ1-1; no firm D call. V was clipped by 10 bases and J by 0 bases, with 6 bases between them. This CDR3 region has 11 residues. CDR1 is MNHEY, CDR2 SVGEGT, per germline. The CDR3 loop reads CATLLNTEAFF. In nucleotides, the CDR3 is TGTGCCACCCTTTTGAACACTGAAGCTTTCTTT.

This clonotype was found many times. The chain uses TRBV6-2 or TRBV6-3 and TRBJ2-7, with D maybe TRBD1 (5 bases). CDR3 length: 13 amino acids. Germline V gene sequence: CDR1 MNHEY, CDR2 SVGEGT. The germline V and J ends were trimmed by 2 bases and 0 bases, with 5 bases remaining between them. The CDR3 reads CASSYGASYEQYF. The CDR3 DNA reads as TGTGCCAGCAGTTACGGGGCCTCCTACGAGCAGTACTTC.

The V and J genes are TRBV4-1 and TRBJ2-5; possible D gene TRBD2, 5 bases. Germline CDR1 is MGHRA and CDR2 is YSYEKL. This CDR3 contains 12 residues. V lost 3 bases, J lost 5 bases, and 7 bases lay in between. The CDR3 protein is CASSQRAETQYF. The CDR3 DNA reads TGCGCCAGCAGCCAGAGGGCGGAGACCCAGTACTTC.

This clonotype was recorded a few times. The chain combines TRBV5-1 with TRBJ1-1; D unclear. Germline values: CDR1 SGHRS, CDR2 YFSETQ. V dropped 2 bases and J dropped 1 base, with 9 bases sitting between them. The length of the CDR3 is 14 residues. CDR3 sequence reads: CASSLFRGNTEAFF. In DNA form, the CDR3 reads TGCGCCAGCAGCTTATTCCGGGGGAACACTGAAGCTTTCTTT.

The table lists this clonotype with a few counts. This chain joins TRBV7-8 and TRBJ1-5, with TRBD1 identical over 11 bases. Trimming took 5 bases from V and 6 from J; bases not matched to a gene: 6. The CDR3 sequence is 15 residues long. Germline CDR1 SGHVS, CDR2 FQNEAQ. The CDR3, as DNA: TGTGCCAGCAGCCCAGAAGGGACAGGGGGTCAGCCCCAGCATTTT. As protein: CASSPEGTGGQPQHF.